This T cell receptor (beta chain) was recovered during a study of blood T cells in healthy people across ages. Study as a whole: Per two T cells, about one barcoded beta molecule was captured through template switching.

The study's findings and limits: Long-lived donors carried more naive CD4+ cells and greater diversity than aged donors. Estimates based on one million T cells were treated as lower bounds.

Comment on this clonotype: Its antigen is not identified.

A sample-barcoded 5' primer and a J-beta primer mix were used in a second PCR of roughly 7 to 11 cycles. TCRdb re-called the 5' RACE reads through MiXCR, storing one row per CDR3 protein. The sample has about 1.7 million distinct CDR3 sequences, approximately 30% seen once. The germline V gene has CDR1 SGHRS and CDR2 YFSETQ. This CDR3 region has 14 residues. V was cut by 3 bases and J by 7 bases, with 16 bases left in between. In each sample, at least 6 million PBMCs were isolated. V is TRBV5-1 and J is TRBJ1-1; D possibly corresponds to TRBD1 (5 bases). Sequencing was done on a sample of blood. The TCR was taken from a woman aged 25 to 45 in good health. The CDR3 is CASSSTGLGGEAFF. CDR3 coding DNA: TGCGCCAGCAGCTCGACGGGGTTGGGGGGTGAAGCTTTCTTT. Filled out from reference TRBV5-1 and TRBJ1-1, the complete variable domain reads KAGVTQTPRYLIKTRGQQVTLSCSPISGHRSVSWYQQTPGQGLQFLFEYFSETQRNKGNFPGRFSGRQFSNSRSEMNVSTLELGDSALYLCASSSTGLGGEAFFGQGTRLTVV.